The 15 T cell receptor beta chains given below trace back to one sample, sequenced in a study of blood T cell repertoires in COVID-19. Clones were sequenced by immunoSEQ multiplex PCR, and TCRdb holds only the in-frame ones, with some missing. The data contain 3,500 to 4,000 clones, roughly 89% of them seen just once; the ten biggest clones take up less than 7%. The sequencing input was peripheral blood. The origin of the receptors is a woman in her 70s with active COVID-19.

The V gene is TRBV10-3, the J gene TRBJ2-1; 9 bases fit TRBD1. V was pared by 4 bases and J by 8 bases, with 6 bases of the junction left unmatched. The CDR3 length is 14 residues. Germline V CDR1 and CDR2: ENHRY, SYGVKD. The CDR3 loop is CAISAGQGRDEQFF. DNA for the CDR3: TGTGCCATCAGTGCGGGACAGGGTCGAGATGAGCAGTTCTTC.

V gene TRBV5-8 combines with J gene TRBJ2-7; 8 bases fit TRBD1. Germline assignment: CDR1 SGHTS and CDR2 YDEGEE. The CDR3 is made up of 14 amino acids. J lost 4 bases, V lost 0 bases, and 3 bases had no gene match. DNA of the CDR3: TGTGCCAGCAGCTTGGGACAGGGGATTTACGAGCAGTACTTC. The encoded protein is CASSLGQGIYEQYF. Based on the CDR3 plus reference TRBV5-8 and TRBJ2-7, the full variable domain is EAGVTQSPTHLIKTRGQQATLRCSPISGHTSVYWYQQALGLGLQFLLWYDEGEERNRGNFPPRFSGRQFPNYSSELNVNALELEDSALYLCASSLGQGIYEQYFGPGTRLTVT.

This clone appeared once. This chain uses TRBV28 with TRBJ1-1; TRBD1 agrees at 7 bases. The V segment lost 4 bases and the J segment 7 bases; nucleotides outside the gene matches: 12. Germline CDR1 is MDHEN and CDR2 is SYDVKM. The CDR3 is 15 amino acids. DNA of the CDR3: TGTGCCAGCAGTTCACTCGCAGGGGGTCCCGATGAAGCTTTCTTT. Translated: CASSSLAGGPDEAFF.

The chain recombines TRBV5-1 with TRBJ2-7; D perhaps matches TRBD2 (5 bases). Trimming stripped 4 bases from V and 7 bases from J, with 15 bases between. The germline gives CDR1 SGHRS, CDR2 YFSETQ. There are 13 residues in the CDR3. CDR3 sequence: CASSTGLVEEQYF. DNA for the CDR3: TGCGCCAGCAGCACCGGACTGGTAGAGGAGCAGTACTTC.

J is TRBJ2-1 and V is TRBV2; TRBD1 matches at 7 bases. CDR3 length: 15 amino acids. V lost 0 bases and J lost 4; bases outside the gene matches: 3. Germline V gene sequence: CDR1 SNHLY, CDR2 FYNNEI. In DNA form, the CDR3 reads TGTGCCAGCAGTGAAGCGACAGGGAAATACAATGAGCAGTTCTTC. Translating gives CASSEATGKYNEQFF.

The count of this clone is one. This chain links TRBV10-3 with TRBJ2-3; 12 positions agree with TRBD2. CDR1 and CDR2 (germline): ENHRY, SYGVKD. The ends lost 2 bases at V and 0 bases at J; junction bases unmatched: 0. The CDR3 is made up of 16 amino acids. CDR3 sequence: CAISEGLAGSTDTQYF. The CDR3 DNA is TGTGCCATCAGTGAGGGACTAGCGGGGAGCACAGATACGCAGTATTTT.

CDR3 nucleotides: TGCGCCAGCAGCCAACCTGGGACATTTTTAGGTTATACGCAGTATTTT. The encoded protein is CASSQPGTFLGYTQYF. V gene TRBV4-1 combines with J gene TRBJ2-3, with a possible D match to TRBD1 (6 bases). CDR3 length equals 16 residues. The germline V and J ends were trimmed by 2 bases and 7 bases, with 19 bases remaining between them. Germline assignment: CDR1 MGHRA and CDR2 YSYEKL.

The chain combines TRBV25-1 with TRBJ2-2, with D perhaps matching TRBD1 (5 bases). CDR3 size: 15 residues. CDR1 is MGHDK and CDR2 is SYGVNS in the germline V gene. The ends were cut back, 3 bases at V and 4 bases at J, with 12 bases in the middle. The DNA of the CDR3 is TGTGCCAGCAGTGACCACAGGAAGACCACCGGGGAGCTGTTTTTT. Encoded protein: CASSDHRKTTGELFF.

This chain links TRBV6-2 or TRBV6-3 with TRBJ2-5; no reliable D call. V was cut by 3 bases and J by 5 bases, with 7 bases left in between. Germline CDR1 MNHEY, CDR2 SVGEGT. The CDR3 spans 12 residues. This chain's CDR3 is CASSYPGETQYF. The CDR3 bases are TGTGCCAGCAGTTATCCCGGGGAGACCCAGTACTTC.

The V and J genes are TRBV18 and TRBJ2-4, with 9 positions matching TRBD2. J lost 9 bases, V lost 3 bases, and 6 bases had no gene match. The CDR3 covers 14 residues. Germline values: CDR1 KGHSH, CDR2 LQKENI. CDR3 amino acids: CASSPSQRGVIQYF. The CDR3 DNA reads TGTGCCAGCTCACCTTCGCAGCGGGGGGTCATTCAGTACTTC. Combining the CDR3 with reference TRBV18 and TRBJ2-4 gives the whole variable domain NAGVMQNPRHLVRRRGQEARLRCSPMKGHSHVYWYRQLPEEGLKFMVYLQKENIIDESGMPKERFSAEFPKEGPSILRIQQVVRGDSAAYFCASSPSQRGVIQYFGAGTRLSVL.

The chain links TRBV5-6 to TRBJ1-6; 7 bases are a match to TRBD1. CDR1 and CDR2 (germline): SGHDT, YYEEEE. The CDR3 consists of 19 residues. The junction had 13 bases not matched to a gene; V was cut back by 0 bases and J by 4 bases. DNA for the CDR3: TGTGCCAGCAGCTTGGAAGACAGGGCCCCACCTGCTTATAATTCACCCCTCCACTTT. This translates into CASSLEDRAPPAYNSPLHF.

This clone has just one count. The chain is built from TRBV6-2 or TRBV6-3 and TRBJ1-5; D possibly corresponds to TRBD1 (6 bases). Germline loops: CDR1 MNHEY, CDR2 SVGEGT. The V end lost 2 bases, the J end lost 3 bases, and 26 bases lay between the germline ends. There are 20 residues in the CDR3. The CDR3 nucleotides read TGTGCCAGCAGTTACAAAGGACAGCCTGGAATAAAAGCGTCCAATCAGCCCCAGCATTTT. It is translated as CASSYKGQPGIKASNQPQHF.

The rearrangement links TRBV19 to TRBJ2-7, with 7 bases aligning to TRBD2. There are 15 residues in the CDR3. Looked up from germline, CDR1 is LNHDA and CDR2 is SQIVND (reference sequence). Trimming took 3 bases from V and 2 from J; bases not matched to a gene: 7. CDR3 coding DNA: TGTGCCAGTAGTATGTGGGGGGGTAGCGCCTACGAGCAGTACTTC. Its translation is CASSMWGGSAYEQYF.

This chain joins TRBV10-1 and TRBJ1-4; TRBD1 matches at 7 bases. The V and J ends lost 0 bases and 5 bases, in that order; junction bases with no gene match: 3. This CDR3 is built from 15 residues. Germline V gene lookup returns CDR1 WNHNN and CDR2 SYGVQD (reference sequence). CDR3 amino acids: CASSESIQGNEKLFF. The CDR3 DNA is TGCGCCAGCAGTGAGTCGATACAGGGGAATGAAAAACTGTTTTTT.

The chain combines TRBV2 with TRBJ1-1, with TRBD1 matching 11 bases. There are 15 residues in the CDR3. Trimming took 6 bases from V and 6 from J; bases not matched to a gene: 9. The germline V gene has CDR1 SNHLY and CDR2 FYNNEI. CDR3 nucleotide sequence: TGTGCCAGCAGATTGGACAGGGGGCGATTCTCTGAAGCTTTCTTT. Translation: CASRLDRGRFSEAFF. Looking up the rest from reference TRBV2 and TRBJ1-1 gives the full variable domain: EPEVTQTPSHQVTQMGQEVILRCVPISNHLYFYWYRQILGQKVEFLVSFYNNEISEKSEIFDDQFSVERPDGSNFTLKIRSTKLEDSAMYFCASRLDRGRFSEAFFGQGTRLTVV.